The 24 T cell receptor beta chains reported below all come from one sample, sequenced in a study of T cell repertoires in cytomegalovirus infection. The antigens these receptors bind are not known. Each CDR3 protein gets one entry after TCRdb re-called the reads with MiXCR. Here the sample spans approximately 600,000 distinct CDR3 sequences, just under 40% being singletons. This specimen consisted of cultured PBMCs, obtained from culture after CMV antigen stimulation. These receptors all stem from a human donor in good health (CMV status not recorded). Some clones in this sample may be carry-over from other donors' samples.

The chain recombines TRBV7-9 with TRBJ2-2; D may be TRBD2 (5 bases). This CDR3 is built from 15 residues. Per the germline V gene, CDR1 is SEHNR and CDR2 is FQNEAQ (reference sequence). V lost 6 bases to trimming and J lost 2 bases, with 13 bases between them. The CDR3 sequence is CASRATGFNTGELFF. DNA of the CDR3: TGTGCCAGCAGGGCGACGGGATTCAACACCGGGGAGCTGTTTTTT.

This clonotype was seen once. V is TRBV6-6 and J is TRBJ2-3; D is undetermined. The ends were cut back, 9 bases at V and 0 bases at J, with 13 bases in the middle. The CDR3 loop spans 14 amino acids. Germline-derived CDR1 and CDR2 are MNHNY and SVGAGI (reference sequence). The CDR3 protein is CASRTAVSTDTQYF. CDR3 sequence (DNA): TGTGCCAGTAGAACAGCCGTTAGCACAGATACGCAGTATTTT.

The chain carries TRBV3-1 and TRBJ1-1; no clear D gene. Trimming cost V 4 bases and J 5 bases, with 11 bases left between them. CDR1 is LGHDT, CDR2 YNNKEL, per germline (reference sequence). The CDR3 has 13 amino acids. CDR3 in DNA: TGTGCCAGCAGCCCTTTGATCGGGACTGAAGCTTTCTTT. Encoded protein: CASSPLIGTEAFF.

This clonotype was detected a few times. The chain combines TRBV6-1 with TRBJ1-5; D gene unclear. The ends were cut back, 3 bases at V and 6 bases at J, with 15 bases in the middle. Germline CDR1 and CDR2: MNHNS and SASEGT. The CDR3 has 15 residues. CDR3 residues: CASSERRNLGQPQHF. The CDR3, as DNA: TGTGCCAGCAGTGAGAGACGGAACCTCGGTCAGCCCCAGCATTTT.

Turning to this clonotype: One junction end does not reproduce the germline sequence, and a read error may be involved. The chain has TRBV6-8 and TRBJ2-1; D unresolved. CDR1 and CDR2 (germline): MNHGY, SAAAGT. CDR3 length equals 16 residues. CDR3 residues: CASSYSTLFDYSEQFF. The CDR3 DNA reads TGTGCCAGCAGTTACTCGACCCTCTTCGATTACAGTGAGCAGTTCTTC.

The chain couples TRBV7-2 to TRBJ2-7; 8 bases agree with TRBD1. Per the germline V gene, CDR1 is SGHTA and CDR2 is FQGNSA. Trimming at V came to 1 base and at J to 3 bases, leaving 2 bases not matched to a gene. The CDR3 spans 14 residues. Here the CDR3 DNA reads TGTGCCAGCAGCTTAGGGACAGGGTTCTACGAGCAGTACTTC. As protein: CASSLGTGFYEQYF. Using reference TRBV7-2 and TRBJ2-7 for the parts outside the CDR3, the full variable domain is GAGVSQSPSNKVTEKGKDVELRCDPISGHTALYWYRQSLGQGLEFLIYFQGNSAPDKSGLPSDRFSAERTGGSVSTLTIQRTQQEDSAVYLCASSLGTGFYEQYFGPGTRLTVT.

The V gene is TRBV7-6, the J gene TRBJ1-4; 9 bases line up with TRBD1. The CDR3 spans 16 residues. Germline V gene lookup returns CDR1 SGHVS and CDR2 FNYEAQ. V dropped 4 bases and J dropped 8; count of bases not matched to a gene: 11. This chain's CDR3 is CASSSYRQGGGEKLFF. In DNA form, the CDR3 reads TGTGCCAGCAGCTCCTACCGACAGGGGGGGGGGGAAAAACTGTTTTTT.

The chain is built from TRBV27 and TRBJ2-7; no clear D. CDR3 length: 15 amino acids. With 3 bases removed from V and 1 base from J, the gap between germline ends came to 13 bases. Germline CDR1 reads MNHEY; CDR2 reads SMNVEV (reference sequence). CDR3 DNA: TGTGCCAGCAGTTTTGGCGGATCTAATTCCTACGAGCAGTACTTC. Translation gives CASSFGGSNSYEQYF.

The chain combines TRBV7-9 with TRBJ2-2; maybe TRBD2 (5 bases). Trimming took off 0 bases at V and 3 bases at J, with 14 bases between the two ends. Germline V lookup: CDR1 SEHNR, CDR2 FQNEAQ (reference sequence). The CDR3 has 17 residues. The CDR3: CASSLARGRRDTGELFF. The CDR3 DNA follows: TGTGCCAGCAGCTTAGCGCGTGGCAGGCGGGACACCGGGGAGCTGTTTTTT.

The chain has TRBV11-1 and TRBJ1-4; D is uncertain. Germline V lookup: CDR1 SGHAT, CDR2 FQDESV (reference sequence). The CDR3 is 23 residues long. Trimming took 7 bases from V and 10 from J, leaving 46 bases between them. The chain's CDR3 is CASTSMRTQESGGIGVWVLKLFF. The CDR3 bases are TGTGCCAGCACCTCTATGCGGACCCAGGAGTCAGGAGGGATTGGAGTTTGGGTTTTAAAACTGTTTTTT.

This clonotype was counted a few times. The rearrangement joins TRBV7-2 to TRBJ2-3; 8 bases are a match to TRBD2. The J segment lost 4 bases and the V segment lost 6 bases, leaving 12 bases of the junction unmatched. Germline V gene data show CDR1 as SGHTA and CDR2 as FQGNSA. The CDR3 covers 16 residues. The CDR3 reads CASRIGAGGRADTQYF. The CDR3 DNA sequence: TGTGCCAGCAGAATAGGGGCGGGGGGTAGGGCAGATACGCAGTATTTT.

This clonotype turned up a few times. J is TRBJ2-5 and V is TRBV28, with TRBD2 as a possible D gene (5 bases). The CDR3 extends over 14 amino acids. V was pared by 3 bases and J by 5 bases, with 13 bases between. Germline loops: CDR1 MDHEN, CDR2 SYDVKM. The DNA for the CDR3 is TGTGCCAGCAGTTTGATGGATTCGGGGGAGACCCAGTACTTC. Translated: CASSLMDSGETQYF.

The gene calls are TRBV6-5 and TRBJ2-2; TRBD2 might be the D (6 bases). The CDR3 spans 14 residues. Germline loops: CDR1 MNHEY, CDR2 SVGAGI. Trimming cost V 6 bases and J 5 bases, with 13 bases left between them. DNA for the CDR3: TGTGCCAGCAGCAGACTAGTGCAAACCGGGGAGCTGTTTTTT. Amino acid sequence: CASSRLVQTGELFF.

Concerning this clonotype: Because it lacks the conserved phenylalanine or tryptophan at the end, this CDR3 is likely a read error. This chain connects TRBV7-2 to TRBJ2-5, with a weak D call TRBD1 (5 bases). This CDR3 is built from 13 residues. Germline V gene lookup returns CDR1 SGHTA and CDR2 FQGNSA. Deletions cut 5 bases from V and 3 bases from J, with 10 bases between. The CDR3 is CASSEDNKETQYL. As DNA, the CDR3 is TGTGCCAGCAGCGAGGACAACAAAGAGACCCAGTACCTC.

The rearrangement uses TRBV15 and TRBJ1-2, with D perhaps TRBD1 (6 bases). The CDR3 spans 19 residues. The ends were cut back, 5 bases at V and 1 base at J, with 26 bases in the middle. Germline CDR1 is LNHNV and CDR2 is YYDKDF (reference sequence). The CDR3 DNA sequence: TGTGCCACCAGCCTACTACGCAACAGGGAAGGTGTAGGTAACTATGGCTACACCTTC. Translated: CATSLLRNREGVGNYGYTF.

This clonotype was detected a few times. V usage is TRBV5-3 and J usage is TRBJ2-5; no reliable D call. TRBV5-3 is filed as an ORF, its function uncertain. Deletions cut 8 bases from V and 5 bases from J, with 10 bases between. This CDR3 contains 11 residues. This CDR3 is CASSRYETQYF. CDR3 nucleotides: TGTGCCAGCAGCCGCTACGAGACCCAGTACTTC.

This clonotype was recorded only once. The V and J genes are TRBV7-2 and TRBJ1-3; TRBD1 agrees at 8 bases. J was trimmed by 0 bases and V by 4 bases; bases with no gene match: 5. The CDR3 totals 16 residues. Germline V gene sequence: CDR1 SGHTA, CDR2 FQGNSA. Here the CDR3 reads CASSSRTGTSGNTIYF. In DNA form, the CDR3 reads TGTGCCAGCAGCTCCCGGACAGGGACCTCTGGAAACACCATATATTTT.

This chain uses TRBV20-1 with TRBJ1-2, with D tentatively TRBD1 (6 bases). Germline V lookup: CDR1 DFQATT, CDR2 SNEGSKA (reference sequence). The length of the CDR3 is 11 residues. V gave up 7 bases and J gave up 4 bases, with 10 bases separating them. For the CDR3, the DNA is TGCAGTGTTATGGACAGCTATGGCTACACCTTC. Translating it yields CSVMDSYGYTF.

The V gene is TRBV7-2, the J gene TRBJ1-4, with D possibly matching TRBD1 (6 bases). Germline CDR1 reads SGHTA; CDR2 reads FQGNSA. There are 14 residues in the CDR3. The V gene lost 1 base and the J gene lost 8 bases, with 11 bases spanning the gap. The CDR3 reads CASSLVQGGEKLFF. For the CDR3, the DNA is TGTGCCAGCAGCTTAGTACAGGGTGGGGAAAAACTGTTTTTT. The entire variable domain, with the rest obtained from reference TRBV7-2 and TRBJ1-4, is as follows: GAGVSQSPSNKVTEKGKDVELRCDPISGHTALYWYRQSLGQGLEFLIYFQGNSAPDKSGLPSDRFSAERTGGSVSTLTIQRTQQEDSAVYLCASSLVQGGEKLFFGSGTQLSVL.

CDR3 region: CASSLETGFFEQYF. CDR3 DNA sequence: TGTGCCAGCAGTTTAGAGACAGGGTTTTTCGAGCAGTACTTC. J is TRBJ2-7 and V is TRBV12-3 or TRBV12-4; 7 bases fit TRBD1. The ends lost 1 base at V and 6 bases at J; junction bases unmatched: 6. The CDR3 contains 14 residues.

This clonotype was observed a few times. The rearrangement joins TRBV7-9 to TRBJ2-3; D unclear. CDR3 length equals 18 residues. Germline CDR1 reads SEHNR; CDR2 reads FQNEAQ (reference sequence). Deletions cut 5 bases from V and 0 bases from J, with 21 bases between. The CDR3 sequence is CASSPKEWRHPSTDTQYF. The CDR3 coding sequence is TGTGCCAGCAGCCCAAAGGAATGGCGACACCCAAGCACAGATACGCAGTATTTT.

The chain links TRBV12-3 or TRBV12-4 to TRBJ2-1; D is ambiguous. The CDR3 contains 12 residues. V shed 2 bases and J shed 12 bases, with 11 bases lying between them. CDR3 amino acids: CASSLWPGGQFF. CDR3 bases: TGTGCCAGCAGTTTATGGCCCGGCGGGCAGTTCTTC.

As regards this clonotype: At one of its ends the junction is not consistent with the germline gene, which may arise from a read error. The V and J genes are TRBV12-3 or TRBV12-4 and TRBJ2-7; unclear D gene. The CDR3 is 14 residues long. Written as DNA, the CDR3 is TGTGTCAGCAGTTTGACCAGCTCACGGGACGAGCAGTACTTC. Translating gives CVSSLTSSRDEQYF.

This clonotype was picked up a small number of times. The chain carries TRBV7-2 and TRBJ1-5; D gene ambiguous. The CDR3 loop spans 13 amino acids. CDR1 and CDR2 from the germline V gene are SGHTA and FQGNSA. V dropped 5 bases and J dropped 9 bases, with 14 bases sitting between them. The chain's CDR3 is CASSPISEGPQHF. CDR3 nucleotide sequence: TGTGCCAGCAGCCCAATAAGTGAGGGGCCCCAGCATTTT. Variable domain in full (rest from reference TRBV7-2 and TRBJ1-5): GAGVSQSPSNKVTEKGKDVELRCDPISGHTALYWYRQSLGQGLEFLIYFQGNSAPDKSGLPSDRFSAERTGGSVSTLTIQRTQQEDSAVYLCASSPISEGPQHFGDGTRLSIL.